Following are 16 T cell receptor beta chains from one sample sequenced in a study of response to subunit inactivated influenza vaccine. Each CDR3 protein is one row after TCRdb ran MiXCR on the RT-PCR reads. The profile shows hundreds of thousands of distinct CDR3 sequences, roughly 13% of them singletons. Sample: PBMCs from blood, taken more than 35 days after vaccination. Source of these receptors: a man aged 50 to 60 who received an inactivated influenza vaccine.

This chain joins TRBV5-1 and TRBJ2-2, with TRBD1 matching over 7 bases. The V gene end was trimmed by 2 bases and the J gene end by 7 bases; junction bases not matched to a gene: 8. Germline lookup yields CDR1 SGHRS and CDR2 YFSETQ. The CDR3 consists of 15 residues. The chain's CDR3 is CASSFKGGHGGELFF. The DNA for the CDR3 is TGCGCCAGCAGCTTTAAAGGGGGCCATGGCGGGGAGCTGTTTTTT.

The chain carries TRBV7-2 and TRBJ2-3; TRBD2 matches at 7 bases. V was clipped by 5 bases and J by 2 bases; unmatched bases: 4. CDR3 size: 14 residues. In germline, CDR1 is SGHTA, CDR2 FQGNSA. The CDR3 DNA reads as TGTGCCAGCAGCCACCGACTAGCCACAGATACGCAGTATTTT. Translating gives CASSHRLATDTQYF.

The chain couples TRBV5-1 to TRBJ1-6; D uncertain. The CDR3 consists of 14 residues. The germline V gene has CDR1 SGHRS and CDR2 YFSETQ. V lost 4 bases and J lost 5, with 10 bases in between. The CDR3 sequence: CASSHNGDNSPLHF. CDR3 coding DNA: TGCGCCAGCAGCCATAATGGGGATAATTCACCCCTCCACTTT. Variable domain in full (rest from reference TRBV5-1 and TRBJ1-6): KAGVTQTPRYLIKTRGQQVTLSCSPISGHRSVSWYQQTPGQGLQFLFEYFSETQRNKGNFPGRFSGRQFSNSRSEMNVSTLELGDSALYLCASSHNGDNSPLHFGNGTRLTVT.

This clonotype came up a few times. The rearrangement uses TRBV4-1 and TRBJ2-7; D possibly corresponds to TRBD2 (5 bases). The CDR3 consists of 12 residues. Germline lookup yields CDR1 MGHRA and CDR2 YSYEKL. Trimming left V 0 bases short and J 7 bases short, with 7 bases between. CDR3 DNA sequence: TGCGCCAGCAGCCAAGATCGGAGGGAGCAGTACTTC. Protein sequence: CASSQDRREQYF.

This clonotype was seen repeatedly, ten times or more. The gene calls are TRBV10-3 and TRBJ2-7; D uncertain. Trimming stripped 6 bases from V and 5 bases from J, with 8 bases between. The CDR3 covers 11 residues. Germline CDR1 is ENHRY and CDR2 is SYGVKD. The CDR3 loop is CAISARHEQYF. Written as DNA, the CDR3 is TGTGCCATCAGCGCACGCCACGAGCAGTACTTC.

CDR3 DNA sequence: TGTGCCAGCAGTTTTGCGCATTGGGTCCCGCCCTACGAGCAGTACTTC. Its protein is CASSFAHWVPPYEQYF. V gene TRBV27 combines with J gene TRBJ2-7; D ambiguous. The CDR3 is 16 residues long. V lost 3 bases and J 2 bases, leaving 17 bases between the germline ends. The germline V gene encodes CDR1 MNHEY and CDR2 SMNVEV (reference sequence).

The chain links TRBV20-1 to TRBJ2-7; D unclear. Germline V gives CDR1 DFQATT, CDR2 SNEGSKA (reference sequence). V was pared by 2 bases and J by 0 bases, with 8 bases between. This CDR3 region has 13 residues. The CDR3 nucleotides read TGCAGTGCTAGAAAGCTGAGCTCCTACGAGCAGTACTTC. Translating it yields CSARKLSSYEQYF.

The chain carries TRBV7-2 and TRBJ2-7; tentative D call: TRBD2 (5 bases). CDR3 length: 16 amino acids. The germline V gene has CDR1 SGHTA and CDR2 FQGNSA. V dropped 1 base and J dropped 2 bases, with 15 bases sitting between them. CDR3 in amino acids: CASSLVGGGPTYEQYF. The DNA of the CDR3 is TGTGCCAGCAGCTTAGTCGGAGGCGGTCCGACCTACGAGCAGTACTTC.

This clonotype was seen at least ten times. The chain joins TRBV29-1 to TRBJ1-2; D unclear. V shed 4 bases and J shed 8 bases, with 11 bases lying between them. This CDR3 contains 11 residues. CDR1 is SQVTM, CDR2 ANQGSEA, per germline. The CDR3 is CSVAGKAGYTF. CDR3 in DNA: TGCAGCGTTGCGGGGAAGGCGGGCTACACCTTC.

There are a few counts of this clonotype. The CDR3 sequence is CASSETGTANTGELFF. In DNA form, the CDR3 reads TGTGCCAGCAGTGAAACCGGGACAGCCAACACCGGGGAGCTGTTTTTT. This chain links TRBV2 with TRBJ2-2; 7 nucleotides line up with TRBD1. CDR3 size: 16 residues. Germline loops: CDR1 SNHLY, CDR2 FYNNEI. The V and J ends lost 2 bases and 2 bases, in that order; junction bases with no gene match: 5.

The chain combines TRBV3-1 with TRBJ1-1, with D maybe TRBD1 (5 bases). The V end lost 8 bases, the J end lost 5 bases, and 21 bases lay between the germline ends. The CDR3 extends over 15 amino acids. Germline CDR1 and CDR2: LGHDT and YNNKEL (reference sequence). The CDR3 is CASSPVAGVLTEAFF. The CDR3 DNA sequence: TGTGCCAGCTCCCCAGTGGCGGGGGTCTTAACTGAAGCTTTCTTT.

The chain links TRBV28 to TRBJ2-1, with D perhaps matching TRBD2 (6 bases). In germline, CDR1 is MDHEN, CDR2 SYDVKM. The CDR3 covers 13 residues. The V gene lost 6 bases and the J gene lost 6 bases, with 12 bases spanning the gap. The CDR3 is CASSQTSLNEQFF. CDR3 coding DNA: TGTGCCAGCAGCCAAACTAGCCTCAATGAGCAGTTCTTC. Using reference TRBV28 and TRBJ2-1 for the parts outside the CDR3, the full variable domain is DVKVTQSSRYLVKRTGEKVFLECVQDMDHENMFWYRQDPGLGLRLIYFSYDVKMKEKGDIPEGYSVSREKKERFSLILESASTNQTSMYLCASSQTSLNEQFFGPGTRLTVL.

V gene TRBV6-5 combines with J gene TRBJ2-1; D gene ambiguous. With 4 bases removed from V and 4 bases from J, the gap between germline ends came to 14 bases. Germline CDR1 reads MNHEY; CDR2 reads SVGAGI. The CDR3 totals 15 residues. The CDR3 loop is CASSLTLFKYNEQFF. The CDR3, as DNA: TGTGCCAGCAGTTTGACTTTGTTTAAGTACAATGAGCAGTTCTTC.

This clonotype was detected only a few times. The chain is built from TRBV20-1 and TRBJ2-1, with a possible D match to TRBD2 (5 bases). The CDR3 consists of 13 residues. V was pared by 4 bases and J by 5 bases, with 12 bases between. CDR1 and CDR2 from the germline V gene are DFQATT and SNEGSKA (reference sequence). DNA for the CDR3: TGCAGTGCTATTCGGGGAAGTCACAATGAGCAGTTCTTC. This encodes CSAIRGSHNEQFF.

In this sample, this clonotype turned up many times. The V gene is TRBV7-9, the J gene TRBJ2-3; 8 bases map to TRBD2. CDR1 is SEHNR, CDR2 FQNEAQ, per germline (reference sequence). The CDR3 consists of 14 residues. V shed 5 bases, J shed 8 bases, and the junction held 9 bases outside the gene matches. The CDR3 DNA reads as TGTGCCAGCAGCCAACAAATACTAGCGGCTACGCAGTATTTT. Translating it yields CASSQQILAATQYF.

This clonotype appeared a few times. This rearrangement joins TRBV3-1 to TRBJ2-5, with 9 bases lining up with TRBD2. V trimming: 4 bases; J trimming: 5 bases; junction bases outside the gene matches: 8. This CDR3 comprises 15 residues. Germline V CDR1 and CDR2: LGHDT, YNNKEL (reference sequence). The CDR3 DNA is TGTGCCAGCAGCCCTTCAGGGACTAGCCTTGAGACCCAGTACTTC. It codes for CASSPSGTSLETQYF.